Shown below are 2 T cell receptor beta chains from a single sample sequenced in a study of Ad26.COV2.S vaccination and SARS-CoV-2 variants. Clones were sequenced by immunoSEQ multiplex PCR, and TCRdb holds only the in-frame ones, with some missing. In the table there are a few hundred thousand clones, approximately 83% of which are singletons. Regarding treatment: roughly 18 received Ad26.COV2.S at low or high dose, single or two shots; about 5 received placebo; per-sample allocation not given. Collection of samples fell on day 63 after the first vaccine or placebo injection. This specimen consisted of peripheral blood, obtained in a trial of Ad26.COV2.S vaccine versus placebo. The receptors come from a person aged 18 to 65 who received the Ad26.COV2.S COVID-19 vaccine or a placebo.

The chain carries TRBV7-2 and TRBJ2-1; D unclear. The CDR3 runs 17 residues. Germline lookup yields CDR1 SGHTA and CDR2 FQGNSA. V lost 2 bases and J lost 2, with 16 bases in between. CDR3 region: CASSLSGGGGPYNEQFF. DNA of the CDR3: TGTGCCAGCAGCTTATCTGGCGGCGGTGGACCCTACAATGAGCAGTTCTTC.

This rearrangement joins TRBV2 to TRBJ2-7; a possible D gene is TRBD2 (6 bases). V shed 6 bases and J shed 11 bases, with 14 bases lying between them. Per germline, CDR1 SNHLY and CDR2 FYNNEI. The CDR3 loop spans 11 amino acids. The CDR3 here is CASRGGISEYF. The CDR3 DNA reads TGTGCCAGCAGGGGAGGCATTTCTGAGTACTTC.